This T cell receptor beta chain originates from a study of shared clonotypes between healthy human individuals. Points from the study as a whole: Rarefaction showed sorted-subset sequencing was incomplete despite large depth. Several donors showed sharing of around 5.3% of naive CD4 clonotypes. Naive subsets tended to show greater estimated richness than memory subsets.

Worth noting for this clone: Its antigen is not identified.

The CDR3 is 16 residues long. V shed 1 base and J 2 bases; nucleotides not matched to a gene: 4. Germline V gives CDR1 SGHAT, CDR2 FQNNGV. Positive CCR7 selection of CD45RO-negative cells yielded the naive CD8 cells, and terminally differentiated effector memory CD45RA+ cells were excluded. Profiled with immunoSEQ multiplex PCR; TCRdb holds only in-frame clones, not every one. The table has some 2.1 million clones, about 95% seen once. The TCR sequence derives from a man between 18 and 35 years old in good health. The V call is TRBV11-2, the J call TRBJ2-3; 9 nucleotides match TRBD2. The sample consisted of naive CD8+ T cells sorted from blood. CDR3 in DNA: TGTGCCAGCAGCTTAGTCCTAGCGGGGCCCACAGATACGCAGTATTTT. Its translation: CASSLVLAGPTDTQYF.